This T cell receptor beta chain was sequenced for a study of identical twins. General study results and limits: Twin sharing of out-of-frame TCR alpha was underestimated by models in monozygotic pairs. Among out-of-frame alpha sequences shared by twins, low generation probability occurred in excess. Clonotypes of the beta chain that were abundant in cord blood carried fewer insertions (memory repertoires showed none).

The V segment lost 0 bases and the J segment 2 bases; nucleotides outside the gene matches: 4. Germline values: CDR1 SGDLS, CDR2 YYNGEE. The CDR3 is made up of 15 amino acids. TCRdb reanalysed the 5' RACE reads using MiXCR and keeps one entry per CDR3 protein. The top ten hold about 0.27% of the sample, which has 1.5 million to 2 million distinct CDR3 sequences, around a third seen once. Comment on this clonotype: Its target is not known.

This clonotype originated in a newborn girl in good health. Sequencing was performed on cord blood. The chain carries TRBV9 and TRBJ1-2; TRBD1 matches 7 bases. The CDR3 DNA reads as TGTGCCAGCAGCGTAGAGACAGGGTGGAACTATGGCTACACCTTC. This translates into CASSVETGWNYGYTF.